Listed here are 30 T cell receptor beta chains from one sample, sequenced in a study of shared clonotypes between healthy human individuals. CD45RO-negative cells were positively selected for CCR7, leaving out terminally differentiated effector memory CD45RA+ cells. Here immunoSEQ multiplex PCR was the method, and the copy in TCRdb shows in-frame clones only, minus some. The sample has around 2.1 million clones; about 93% are singletons. Sequencing was carried out using naive CD8+ T cells from PBMCs. The receptors were sampled from a man aged 18 to 30 in good health. Some clones in this sample may be carry-over from other donors' samples.

The V gene is TRBV19, the J gene TRBJ2-2; D may be TRBD1 (6 bases). The germline gives CDR1 LNHDA, CDR2 SQIVND (reference sequence). The ends were cut back, 6 bases at V and 12 bases at J, with 20 bases in the middle. This CDR3 has 14 amino acids. CDR3 in DNA: TGTGCCAGTAGCAACGATAACGGACAGTTAAAGCTGTTTTTT. Encoded protein: CASSNDNGQLKLFF.

This clone occurred once. The chain uses TRBV29-1 and TRBJ2-7; 7 bases are shared with TRBD1. Germline CDR1 and CDR2: SQVTM and ANQGSEA. Germline trimming cut 6 bases from V and 2 bases from J; bases unmatched to any gene: 7. The CDR3 covers 13 residues. The CDR3 nucleotides read TGCAGCGTGTGGGACAGAGCTACCTACGAGCAGTACTTC. Its protein is CSVWDRATYEQYF.

The chain has TRBV9 and TRBJ2-7; D is unresolved. Trimming pared 3 bases from V and 6 bases from J, leaving 7 bases between. The germline CDR1 and CDR2 sequences are SGDLS and YYNGEE. CDR3 length: 11 residues. CDR3 residues: CASSGSREQYF. Here the CDR3 DNA reads TGTGCCAGCAGCGGGTCTCGCGAGCAGTACTTC.

The chain employs TRBV25-1 and TRBJ2-7; maybe TRBD1 (5 bases). CDR3 size: 14 residues. V was pared by 2 bases and J by 2 bases, with 10 bases between. Germline loops: CDR1 MGHDK, CDR2 SYGVNS. The CDR3 is CASSEIGRAYEQYF. CDR3 coding DNA: TGTGCCAGCAGTGAAATCGGCAGGGCCTACGAGCAGTACTTC.

The rearrangement uses TRBV28 and TRBJ2-3, with a possible D match to TRBD1 (6 bases). Trimming pared 6 bases from V and 1 base from J, leaving 14 bases between. This CDR3 spans 15 amino acids. From germline, CDR1 is MDHEN and CDR2 SYDVKM. The CDR3 loop reads CASSQGQRRTDTQYF. The CDR3 nucleotides read TGTGCCAGCAGCCAAGGACAGAGACGCACAGATACGCAGTATTTT.

The V and J genes are TRBV2 and TRBJ1-2, with D possibly matching TRBD1 (6 bases). CDR1 and CDR2 from the germline V gene are SNHLY and FYNNEI. Trimming pared 6 bases from V and 9 bases from J, leaving 26 bases between. This CDR3 is built from 16 residues. CDR3 amino acids: CASSGPQQGGGWRYTF. The CDR3 nucleotides read TGTGCCAGCAGCGGGCCCCAACAGGGCGGGGGTTGGCGCTACACCTTC.

This chain uses TRBV9 with TRBJ1-1; D is perhaps TRBD1 (6 bases). Germline CDR1 SGDLS, CDR2 YYNGEE. The CDR3 is 16 residues long. V lost 0 bases and J 4 bases, leaving 16 bases between the germline ends. The CDR3 coding sequence is TGTGCCAGCAGCGTAGGGGATTCAGGGGCTGGCACTGAAGCTTTCTTT. Translated: CASSVGDSGAGTEAFF.

The genes are TRBV11-2 and TRBJ2-5, with D perhaps matching TRBD2 (5 bases). Per germline, CDR1 SGHAT and CDR2 FQNNGV. The length of the CDR3 is 15 residues. Between the trimmed V and J ends, which lost 1 base and 0 bases, there was a span of 9 bases. The CDR3 is CASSLGERYQETQYF. In DNA form, the CDR3 reads TGTGCCAGCAGCTTAGGGGAGAGGTACCAAGAGACCCAGTACTTC. Full variable domain (outside the CDR3, taken from reference TRBV11-2 and TRBJ2-5): EAGVAQSPRYKIIEKRQSVAFWCNPISGHATLYWYQQILGQGPKLLIQFQNNGVVDDSQLPKDRFSAERLKGVDSTLKIQPAKLEDSAVYLCASSLGERYQETQYFGPGTRLLVL.

The J gene is TRBJ2-1, the V gene TRBV7-6; 14 bases are a match to TRBD2. With V trimmed by 4 bases and J by 7 bases, 9 bases remained unmatched. In germline, CDR1 is SGHVS, CDR2 FNYEAQ. The CDR3 is 17 residues long. CDR3 coding DNA: TGTGCCAGCAGCTACTTAGGTGGGACTAGCGGGAGAAATGAGCAGTTCTTC. Protein: CASSYLGGTSGRNEQFF. Full variable domain (missing parts from reference TRBV7-6 and TRBJ2-1): GAGVSQSPRYKVTKRGQDVALRCDPISGHVSLYWYRQALGQGPEFLTYFNYEAQQDKSGLPNDRFSAERPEGSISTLTIQRTEQRDSAMYRCASSYLGGTSGRNEQFFGPGTRLTVL.

This clone was detected only once. This rearrangement joins TRBV5-8 to TRBJ2-7; no firm D call. The V end was cut by 1 base, the J end by 6 bases, with 5 bases between. Germline assignment: CDR1 SGHTS and CDR2 YDEGEE. The CDR3 loop spans 11 amino acids. CDR3 DNA: TGTGCCAGCAGCTTGCAGGTCGAGCAGTACTTC. Its protein is CASSLQVEQYF.

The rearrangement uses TRBV5-6 and TRBJ2-7; D may match TRBD1 or TRBD2 (5 bases each). CDR1 is SGHDT, CDR2 YYEEEE, per germline. This CDR3 is 13 amino acids long. The V end lost 8 bases, the J end lost 2 bases, and 14 bases lay between the germline ends. Here the CDR3 DNA reads TGTGCCAGTACCAGGGACGGCGCCTACGAGCAGTACTTC. Its translation: CASTRDGAYEQYF.

V and J are TRBV9 and TRBJ2-2; 8 nucleotides match TRBD1. This CDR3 has 15 amino acids. V dropped 6 bases and J dropped 4; count of bases not matched to a gene: 8. Germline V gene data show CDR1 as SGDLS and CDR2 as YYNGEE. The CDR3 DNA reads TGTGCCAGCACGACAGGGGAGCAGGGCACCGGGGAGCTGTTTTTT. This codes for CASTTGEQGTGELFF.

This rearrangement joins TRBV21-1 to TRBJ2-6; the D call TRBD1 from the table was never checked on the DNA. TRBV21-1 is listed as a pseudogene. The CDR3 length is 18 residues. CDR3 sequence (DNA): TGTGCCAGCAGCAATAGGGTCCCAGGGGATTTTGGGGCCAACGTCCTGACTTTC. Its protein product is CASSNRVPGDFGANVLTF.

This chain uses TRBV19 with TRBJ2-1; a weak D match, TRBD1 (6 bases). The length of the CDR3 is 15 residues. With 1 base removed from V and 7 bases from J, the gap between germline ends came to 14 bases. The germline CDR1 and CDR2 sequences are LNHDA and SQIVND (reference sequence). The DNA for the CDR3 is TGTGCCAGTAGTATAGCAGGGGCCGCGCTGAATGAGCAGTTCTTC. The encoded protein is CASSIAGAALNEQFF.

V is TRBV28 and J is TRBJ2-5; D tentatively fits TRBD1 or TRBD2 (5 bases each). The CDR3 runs to 14 residues. V lost 5 bases, J lost 5 bases, and 15 bases lay in between. CDR1 is MDHEN, CDR2 SYDVKM, per germline. The CDR3 protein is CASSPPQGAETQYF. The DNA for the CDR3 is TGTGCCAGCAGTCCGCCCCAGGGAGCGGAGACCCAGTACTTC.

The chain recombines TRBV7-9 with TRBJ2-7; D is unclear. CDR3 length equals 15 residues. The germline V and J ends were trimmed by 1 base and 2 bases, with 12 bases remaining between them. Per the germline V gene, CDR1 is SEHNR and CDR2 is FQNEAQ (reference sequence). The CDR3 DNA follows: TGTGCCAGCAGCTTAGGTCCGGGTTCTGCCTACGAGCAGTACTTC. This gives the protein CASSLGPGSAYEQYF.

The V call is TRBV15, the J call TRBJ1-2, with a possible D match to TRBD1 (5 bases). The CDR3 is made up of 15 amino acids. Per the germline V gene, CDR1 is LNHNV and CDR2 is YYDKDF (reference sequence). With 3 bases removed from V and 5 bases from J, the gap between germline ends came to 16 bases. In DNA, the CDR3 is TGTGCCACCAGCAGCCGAGGGGCTCCTGAGTATGGCTACACCTTC. This translates into CATSSRGAPEYGYTF.

This chain links TRBV9 with TRBJ1-1; possibly TRBD1 for D (6 bases). This CDR3 contains 14 residues. V lost 0 bases, J lost 7 bases, and 13 bases lay in between. Germline V gene sequence: CDR1 SGDLS, CDR2 YYNGEE. Here the CDR3 reads CASSVGGTYGEAFF. The DNA of the CDR3 is TGTGCCAGCAGCGTAGGGGGGACATACGGTGAAGCTTTCTTT.

The V gene is TRBV7-2, the J gene TRBJ2-7, with D maybe TRBD2 (6 bases). Between the trimmed V and J ends, which lost 4 bases and 2 bases, there was a span of 9 bases. The CDR3 runs to 13 residues. Germline V gene lookup returns CDR1 SGHTA and CDR2 FQGNSA. CDR3 DNA: TGTGCCAGCAGCTCGGGACTCACCTACGAGCAGTACTTC. Amino acids: CASSSGLTYEQYF.

This clone has just a few counts. The gene calls are TRBV29-1 and TRBJ1-1; TRBD1 is a possible D gene (6 bases). Germline CDR1 and CDR2: SQVTM and ANQGSEA. The CDR3 extends over 11 amino acids. CDR3 sequence: CRGGGRTEAFF. The CDR3 region has the DNA TGCCGCGGAGGGGGGAGGACTGAAGCTTTCTTT.

The chain uses TRBV5-1 and TRBJ1-4; 7 bases agree with TRBD1. Germline V lookup: CDR1 SGHRS, CDR2 YFSETQ. The CDR3 extends over 17 amino acids. The V and J ends lost 4 bases and 2 bases, in that order; junction bases with no gene match: 11. The CDR3 DNA reads TGCGCCAGCAGCCCCTCCTTTGCACAGGGGACTAATGAAAAACTGTTTTTT. Translated, it gives CASSPSFAQGTNEKLFF. Together with reference TRBV5-1 and TRBJ1-4, the CDR3 gives the full variable domain: KAGVTQTPRYLIKTRGQQVTLSCSPISGHRSVSWYQQTPGQGLQFLFEYFSETQRNKGNFPGRFSGRQFSNSRSEMNVSTLELGDSALYLCASSPSFAQGTNEKLFFGSGTQLSVL.

The chain has TRBV5-4 and TRBJ2-7; TRBD2 aligns across 9 bases. The germline V gene encodes CDR1 SGHNT and CDR2 YYREEE (reference sequence). The CDR3 consists of 15 residues. Unmatched junction bases numbered 11, after V lost 4 bases and J lost 6 bases. The CDR3 nucleotides read TGTGCCAGCAGCGCAATAGGTGAGCGGGAGGCCGAGCAGTACTTC. Its translation is CASSAIGEREAEQYF.

This clone has a single count. The chain employs TRBV19 and TRBJ2-7; possible D gene TRBD1, 7 bases. Deletions cut 3 bases from V and 2 bases from J, with 11 bases between. In germline, CDR1 is LNHDA, CDR2 SQIVND (reference sequence). The CDR3 length is 14 residues. CDR3 in DNA: TGTGCCAGTAGTATCGTCAGGGGGGCCTACGAGCAGTACTTC. The encoded protein is CASSIVRGAYEQYF.

With respect to this clone: Other DNA sequences in the sample encode the same CDR3. The V gene is TRBV2, the J gene TRBJ2-7; D unclear. The V and J ends lost 6 bases and 1 base respectively, with 4 bases between them. Germline V gene data show CDR1 as SNHLY and CDR2 as FYNNEI. This CDR3 is 11 amino acids long. The CDR3 nucleotides read TGTGCCAGCAGGGTGTCCTACGAGCAGTACTTC. This sequence encodes CASRVSYEQYF.

V usage is TRBV5-1 and J usage is TRBJ1-1; no definite D call. V gave up 6 bases and J gave up 7 bases, with 16 bases separating them. The CDR3 has 13 residues. CDR1 and CDR2 from the germline V gene are SGHRS and YFSETQ. The CDR3 sequence is CASTINPGFEAFF. The CDR3 bases are TGCGCCAGCACCATAAATCCGGGATTTGAAGCTTTCTTT.

V gene TRBV4-2 combines with J gene TRBJ2-1, with TRBD1 identical over 11 bases. Germline V lookup: CDR1 LGHNA, CDR2 YNFKEQ. This CDR3 region has 17 residues. V dropped 2 bases and J dropped 7; count of bases not matched to a gene: 10. The CDR3: CASSQNARTGGLNEQFF. DNA of the CDR3: TGTGCCAGCAGCCAAAACGCCCGGACAGGGGGCTTGAATGAGCAGTTCTTC.

The chain uses TRBV27 and TRBJ2-2; a possible D gene is TRBD1 (5 bases). The CDR3 has 16 amino acids. With 3 bases removed from V and 3 bases from J, the gap between germline ends came to 14 bases. Germline lookup yields CDR1 MNHEY and CDR2 SMNVEV (reference sequence). In DNA, the CDR3 is TGTGCCAGCAGTTTCTATGTTTTAGGGGACACCGGGGAGCTGTTTTTT. Translated: CASSFYVLGDTGELFF.

This sequence joins TRBV27 and TRBJ2-1; D is possibly TRBD1 (5 bases). Germline loops: CDR1 MNHEY, CDR2 SMNVEV (reference sequence). V was cut by 6 bases and J by 1 base, with 7 bases left in between. There are 13 residues in the CDR3. The CDR3 sequence is CASRTVSYNEQFF. CDR3 DNA sequence: TGTGCCAGCAGGACAGTTTCCTACAATGAGCAGTTCTTC.

The count of this clone is one. Other DNA sequences in this specimen translate into the identical CDR3. The genes are TRBV4-3 and TRBJ2-7, with D tentatively TRBD2 (6 bases). V was clipped by 1 base and J by 0 bases, with 10 bases between them. Germline CDR1 reads LGHNA; CDR2 reads YSLEER. The CDR3 loop spans 15 amino acids. The CDR3 here is CASSQGRESSYEQYF. CDR3 DNA sequence: TGCGCCAGCAGCCAAGGGAGGGAAAGCTCCTACGAGCAGTACTTC.

V is TRBV2 and J is TRBJ2-6; a weak D match, TRBD1 (6 bases). V gave up 6 bases and J gave up 0 bases, with 9 bases separating them. The germline V gene has CDR1 SNHLY and CDR2 FYNNEI. CDR3 length: 15 residues. The CDR3 reads CASRGQSSGANVLTF. CDR3 bases: TGTGCCAGCAGAGGACAGTCCTCTGGGGCCAACGTCCTGACTTTC.